These 27 T cell receptor beta chains came from one sample sequenced in a study of blood T cell repertoires in COVID-19. The table came from immunoSEQ multiplex PCR; TCRdb's copy has only in-frame clones and leaves some out. This table holds fewer than 110,000 clones, almost 90% found once. The specimen sequenced was peripheral blood. The receptor source for this set is a human donor in a cohort sampled during active COVID-19.

The V gene is TRBV11-2, the J gene TRBJ2-3; perhaps TRBD2 as D (5 bases). Germline assignment: CDR1 SGHAT and CDR2 FQNNGV. CDR3 length equals 15 residues. V gave up 5 bases and J gave up 0 bases, with 12 bases separating them. The DNA of the CDR3 is TGTGCCAGCAGCCCAGAGGGCACCAGCACAGATACGCAGTATTTT. As protein: CASSPEGTSTDTQYF.

The chain recombines TRBV7-6 with TRBJ2-3, with no clear D. Per the germline V gene, CDR1 is SGHVS and CDR2 is FNYEAQ. CDR3 length equals 12 residues. Deletions cut 6 bases from V and 0 bases from J, with 4 bases between. The CDR3, as DNA: TGTGCCAGCAGTACTAGCACAGATACGCAGTATTTT. Its protein product is CASSTSTDTQYF.

The chain couples TRBV5-8 to TRBJ1-5; the D gene is possibly TRBD1 (5 bases). The CDR3 totals 13 residues. V was clipped by 4 bases and J by 11 bases, with 16 bases between them. Germline V CDR1 and CDR2: SGHTS, YDEGEE. The CDR3 DNA reads TGTGCCAGCAGCCGAAGGGGCCCCCAGGCCCAGCATTTT. It yields the protein CASSRRGPQAQHF.

CDR3 loop: CASSPKGPKLSSPLHF. DNA of the CDR3: TGCGCCAGCAGCCCCAAGGGGCCTAAGCTGAGTTCACCCCTCCACTTT. The chain recombines TRBV4-3 with TRBJ1-6, with D tentatively TRBD1 (5 bases). CDR1 and CDR2 from the germline V gene are LGHNA and YSLEER. V was shortened by 4 bases and J by 9 bases, with 19 bases between the two germline ends. The CDR3 is made up of 16 amino acids.

J is TRBJ2-2 and V is TRBV7-6; D gene uncertain. Germline loops: CDR1 SGHVS, CDR2 FNYEAQ. V lost 1 base and J 1 base, leaving 4 bases between the germline ends. This CDR3 is 14 amino acids long. The CDR3 DNA reads as TGTGCCAGCAGCTTAGATAGGAACACCGGGGAGCTGTTTTTT. It encodes CASSLDRNTGELFF.

The gene calls are TRBV6-5 and TRBJ2-7, with D uncertain. Germline V lookup: CDR1 MNHEY, CDR2 SVGAGI. The CDR3 has 10 residues. V lost 6 bases and J lost 3, with 3 bases in between. The CDR3 region has the DNA TGTGCCAGCAGCATCTACGAGCAGTACTTC. Amino acids: CASSIYEQYF.

This sequence joins TRBV6-5 and TRBJ2-7; TRBD1 is a possible D gene (5 bases). Trimming took 6 bases from V and 2 from J, leaving 8 bases between them. This CDR3 contains 12 residues. Germline V gene sequence: CDR1 MNHEY, CDR2 SVGAGI. CDR3 protein: CASRPQAYEQYF. The CDR3 DNA reads TGTGCCAGCAGACCACAGGCCTACGAGCAGTACTTC.

This clone was counted a single time. The chain combines TRBV19 with TRBJ2-1, with 12 bases aligning to TRBD1. The germline V gene has CDR1 LNHDA and CDR2 SQIVND (reference sequence). There are 16 residues in the CDR3. J lost 6 bases, V lost 5 bases, and 8 bases had no gene match. The CDR3 reads CASSLRDRGLPNEQFF. The DNA of the CDR3 is TGTGCCAGTAGTTTGCGGGACAGGGGGCTTCCCAATGAGCAGTTCTTC.

The chain carries TRBV7-2 and TRBJ2-7, with 10 bases that match TRBD2. V was clipped by 3 bases and J by 2 bases; unmatched bases: 4. The CDR3 consists of 15 residues. Germline loops: CDR1 SGHTA, CDR2 FQGNSA. The CDR3 sequence: CASSFTSGTTYEQYF. The DNA of the CDR3 is TGTGCCAGCAGCTTTACTAGCGGGACGACCTACGAGCAGTACTTC.

The rearrangement uses TRBV9 and TRBJ2-5; D may be TRBD2 (6 bases). V was cut by 2 bases and J by 9 bases, with 14 bases left in between. This CDR3 is built from 13 residues. The germline V gene has CDR1 SGDLS and CDR2 YYNGEE. CDR3 in amino acids: CASSVNPPGAQYF. Written as DNA, the CDR3 is TGTGCCAGCAGCGTCAACCCACCGGGGGCCCAGTACTTC.

The chain uses TRBV6-5 and TRBJ1-3; no firm D call. The ends were cut back, 6 bases at V and 0 bases at J, with 12 bases in the middle. The germline gives CDR1 MNHEY, CDR2 SVGAGI. This CDR3 is built from 15 residues. CDR3 nucleotides: TGTGCCAGCAGCCGCGGGAGTTACTCTGGAAACACCATATATTTT. Protein product: CASSRGSYSGNTIYF.

Only one count was recorded for this clone. This chain links TRBV5-5 with TRBJ2-7; TRBD2 agrees at 12 bases. This CDR3 comprises 15 residues. Trimming cost V 0 bases and J 7 bases; bases outside gene matches: 5. CDR1 and CDR2 (germline): SGHKS, YYEKEE (reference sequence). The CDR3 sequence: CASSLALAGGGEQYF. The CDR3 nucleotides are TGTGCCAGCAGCTTGGCCCTAGCGGGAGGGGGGGAGCAGTACTTC.

This chain joins TRBV9 and TRBJ2-7; TRBD2 matches at 9 bases. The CDR3 has 15 amino acids. The J segment lost 2 bases and the V segment lost 0 bases, leaving 3 bases of the junction unmatched. CDR1 and CDR2 from the germline V gene are SGDLS and YYNGEE. CDR3 protein: CASSVESSGTYEQYF. The CDR3 coding sequence is TGTGCCAGCAGCGTAGAGTCTAGCGGGACCTACGAGCAGTACTTC.

The V gene is TRBV5-1, the J gene TRBJ2-7; 8 nucleotides line up with TRBD1. The ends lost 2 bases at V and 3 bases at J; junction bases unmatched: 4. Germline loops: CDR1 SGHRS, CDR2 YFSETQ. This CDR3 contains 14 residues. The CDR3 loop reads CASSFRQGYYEQYF. The CDR3 coding sequence is TGCGCCAGCAGCTTCCGACAGGGGTACTACGAGCAGTACTTC.

The rearrangement uses TRBV19 and TRBJ1-2; no reliable D call. The CDR3 has 13 amino acids. CDR1 and CDR2 from the germline V gene are LNHDA and SQIVND (reference sequence). V dropped 3 bases and J dropped 1 base, with 6 bases sitting between them. The CDR3: CASSIVGNYGYTF. As DNA, the CDR3 is TGTGCCAGTAGTATTGTCGGTAACTATGGCTACACCTTC.

DNA of the CDR3: TGTGCCAGCAGCTCGGGACTAGCGGGAGTAAATGAGCAGTTCTTC. Amino acids: CASSSGLAGVNEQFF. The chain uses TRBV11-3 and TRBJ2-1; 14 bases are shared with TRBD2. With 4 bases clipped from V and 7 bases from J, the junction kept 3 bases outside the gene matches. This CDR3 is 15 amino acids long. Germline V gene lookup returns CDR1 SGHNT and CDR2 YENEEA.

This chain links TRBV23-1 with TRBJ2-3; D not certain. TRBV23-1 is sorted into the ORF group, with uncertain function. The CDR3 contains 15 residues. Trimming cost V 2 bases and J 0 bases, with 9 bases left between them. The CDR3 coding sequence is TGCGCCAGCAGTCAAGACTTGAATAGCACAGATACGCAGTATTTT. Translation: CASSQDLNSTDTQYF.

V is TRBV4-2 and J is TRBJ2-1; 10 nucleotides line up with TRBD2. Trimming cost V 4 bases and J 1 base; bases outside gene matches: 13. The germline V gene encodes CDR1 LGHNA and CDR2 YNFKEQ. There are 19 residues in the CDR3. The CDR3, as DNA: TGTGCCAGCAGCCTTCGTGCTAGCGGGGGCTCCCGATCCTACAATGAGCAGTTCTTC. Residues: CASSLRASGGSRSYNEQFF.

The V call is TRBV30, the J call TRBJ1-3; 12 positions agree with TRBD1. This CDR3 has 19 amino acids. The J segment lost 1 base and the V segment lost 4 bases, leaving 14 bases of the junction unmatched. Germline assignment: CDR1 GTSNPN and CDR2 SVGIG (reference sequence). Here the CDR3 reads CAWTLAGTGGGGSGNTIYF. The DNA of the CDR3 is TGTGCCTGGACCCTGGCAGGGACAGGGGGCGGGGGTTCTGGAAACACCATATATTTT.

CDR3 coding DNA: TGCGCCAGCAGCCCCGTAGCGGGGGGGTACAATGAGCAGTTCTTC. Translated: CASSPVAGGYNEQFF. The chain uses TRBV5-1 and TRBJ2-1; the match to TRBD2 covers 11 bases. With V trimmed by 4 bases and J by 4 bases, 4 bases remained unmatched. The CDR3 spans 15 residues. The V gene's germline CDR1 is SGHRS and CDR2 YFSETQ.

The V call is TRBV21-1, the J call TRBJ2-7; TRBD1, the D gene given by the table, was not confirmed from the DNA. TRBV21-1 corresponds to a pseudogene. There are 14 residues in the CDR3. DNA for the CDR3: TGTGCCAGCAGTAACTCCGGACAGGCCTACGAGCAGTACTTC. Its protein is CASSNSGQAYEQYF.

This chain uses TRBV4-1 with TRBJ2-7; D possibly corresponds to TRBD2 (5 bases). This CDR3 contains 16 residues. The germline gives CDR1 MGHRA, CDR2 YSYEKL. The V gene lost 2 bases and the J gene lost 0 bases, with 14 bases spanning the gap. The CDR3 protein is CASSQPGRSSSYEQYF. The CDR3, as DNA: TGCGCCAGCAGCCAACCGGGGAGATCTAGCTCCTACGAGCAGTACTTC.

This rearrangement joins TRBV28 to TRBJ2-7; 7 bases agree with TRBD2. The V gene end was trimmed by 7 bases and the J gene end by 3 bases; junction bases not matched to a gene: 9. CDR3 length equals 14 residues. Germline lookup yields CDR1 MDHEN and CDR2 SYDVKM. CDR3 loop: CASTGRGEIYEQYF. The CDR3 DNA is TGTGCCAGCACAGGTCGGGGGGAAATCTACGAGCAGTACTTC.

The genes are TRBV9 and TRBJ1-3, with D maybe TRBD1 (6 bases). This CDR3 has 16 amino acids. Germline V gene sequence: CDR1 SGDLS, CDR2 YYNGEE. Trimming removed 3 bases from V and 0 bases from J, with 13 bases in between. The CDR3 nucleotides read TGTGCCAGCAGCGGTGGACAGACTTACTCTGGAAACACCATATATTTT. As protein: CASSGGQTYSGNTIYF.

The chain has TRBV2 and TRBJ1-4; D possibly corresponds to TRBD1 (6 bases). This CDR3 comprises 14 residues. The germline V gene has CDR1 SNHLY and CDR2 FYNNEI. The V end lost 9 bases, the J end lost 1 base, and 12 bases lay between the germline ends. The CDR3 loop reads CASGTGRTNEKLFF. The DNA of the CDR3 is TGTGCCAGTGGTACAGGGAGAACTAATGAAAAACTGTTTTTT.

This clone was seen a single time. The DNA of the CDR3 is TGTGCCAGCAGTTATAGCGGGGAATTTAGTGAGCAGTTCTTC. Residues: CASSYSGEFSEQFF. The genes are TRBV6-2 or TRBV6-3 and TRBJ2-1, with 8 bases lining up with TRBD2. The CDR3 spans 14 residues. V was pared by 3 bases and J by 9 bases, with 7 bases of the junction left unmatched. Germline V gene lookup returns CDR1 MNHEY and CDR2 SVGEGT.

This clone was seen a few times. V gene TRBV5-1 combines with J gene TRBJ1-6; 11 nucleotides line up with TRBD1. The V segment lost 0 bases and the J segment 10 bases; nucleotides outside the gene matches: 6. The CDR3 is 16 amino acids. The germline V gene has CDR1 SGHRS and CDR2 YFSETQ. CDR3 amino acids: CASSLGRTGGRSPLHF. Written as DNA, the CDR3 is TGCGCCAGCAGCTTGGGACGGACAGGGGGCCGGTCACCCCTCCACTTT.